The 27 T cell receptor beta chains below come from one sample, sequenced in a study of cytomegalovirus exposure and HLA in healthy donors. In the PCR, 60 Vbeta and 13 Jbeta primers were used. Data came from immunoSEQ multiplex PCR; TCRdb stores just in-frame clones and leaves some out. The data show over 100,000 clones, with roughly 80% seen just once and 2.1% held by the top ten. Sequencing used PBMCs. These receptors were obtained from a woman aged 40 to 50 in good health and CMV-seropositive.

The chain carries TRBV5-1 and TRBJ2-1, with 8 bases fitting TRBD2. Trimming removed 4 bases from V and 7 bases from J; junction bases left unmatched: 10. The CDR3 spans 15 residues. The V gene's germline CDR1 is SGHRS and CDR2 YFSETQ. This CDR3 reads CASSQSGGERNEQFF. In nucleotides, the CDR3 is TGCGCCAGCAGCCAATCGGGAGGGGAACGGAATGAGCAGTTCTTC.

The chain couples TRBV18 to TRBJ2-7; 10 bases agree with TRBD1. CDR3 size: 15 residues. The V gene end was trimmed by 2 bases and the J gene end by 2 bases; junction bases not matched to a gene: 3. CDR1 and CDR2 from the germline V gene are KGHSH and LQKENI. The CDR3 nucleotides are TGTGCCAGCTCACCATTGGGACAGGGGACCTACGAGCAGTACTTC. This codes for CASSPLGQGTYEQYF.

The chain links TRBV11-2 to TRBJ2-7; 7 bases are a match to TRBD2. CDR3 length equals 16 residues. The J segment lost 4 bases and the V segment lost 0 bases, leaving 9 bases of the junction unmatched. CDR1 and CDR2 (germline): SGHAT, FQNNGV. The CDR3 region is CASSLDFSGIVYEQYF. As DNA, the CDR3 is TGTGCCAGCAGCTTAGATTTCAGCGGGATAGTTTACGAGCAGTACTTC.

This rearrangement joins TRBV11-1 to TRBJ2-5, with D tentatively TRBD1 (6 bases). The CDR3 length is 14 residues. Trimming left V 5 bases short and J 3 bases short, with 13 bases between. Germline CDR1 SGHAT, CDR2 FQDESV (reference sequence). Here the CDR3 reads CASSRRTVEETQYF. The CDR3 region has the DNA TGTGCCAGCAGCCGGCGGACAGTGGAAGAGACCCAGTACTTC.

The rearrangement uses TRBV15 and TRBJ1-1; a weak D match, TRBD1 (6 bases). CDR1 LNHNV and CDR2 YYDKDF come from the germline V gene (reference sequence). V was cut by 0 bases and J by 1 base, with 15 bases left in between. The CDR3 extends over 17 amino acids. The CDR3 sequence is CATSRDQYRVGNTEAFF. The CDR3 DNA follows: TGTGCCACCAGCAGAGATCAGTACAGGGTGGGGAACACTGAAGCTTTCTTT.

The chain has TRBV14 and TRBJ1-6; D is ambiguous. Germline V gene lookup returns CDR1 SGHDN and CDR2 FVKESK. The germline V and J ends were trimmed by 4 bases and 9 bases, with 19 bases remaining between them. The CDR3 consists of 16 residues. The CDR3 DNA reads TGTGCCAGCAGCCCATGGAGACCTACACTGGGTTCACCCCTCCACTTT. It is translated as CASSPWRPTLGSPLHF.

This chain joins TRBV19 and TRBJ1-1; 7 bases match TRBD1. CDR1 is LNHDA, CDR2 SQIVND, per germline (reference sequence). V trimming: 3 bases; J trimming: 5 bases; junction bases outside the gene matches: 6. The CDR3 totals 14 residues. The CDR3 region is CASSMYRGSTEAFF. The CDR3 region has the DNA TGTGCCAGTAGTATGTACAGGGGAAGTACTGAAGCTTTCTTT.

The chain has TRBV7-2 and TRBJ2-5, with D perhaps TRBD2 (5 bases). The germline gives CDR1 SGHTA, CDR2 FQGNSA. Trimming pared 5 bases from V and 7 bases from J, leaving 11 bases between. CDR3 length equals 12 residues. CDR3 sequence reads: CASSPLEGTQYF. CDR3 DNA: TGTGCCAGCAGCCCTTTAGAGGGGACCCAGTACTTC.

This chain connects TRBV19 to TRBJ2-2, with unresolved D. CDR1 is LNHDA, CDR2 SQIVND, per germline (reference sequence). The CDR3 has 13 residues. The V gene lost 2 bases and the J gene lost 3 bases, with 4 bases spanning the gap. The CDR3 protein is CASSIPYTGELFF. In nucleotides, the CDR3 is TGTGCCAGTAGTATACCCTACACCGGGGAGCTGTTTTTT.

This clone was found once. This sequence joins TRBV2 and TRBJ2-5; unclear D gene. The closer fit of TRBJ2-7 to the DNA end suggests the J call may be wrong. CDR1 is SNHLY and CDR2 is FYNNEI in the germline V gene. CDR3 length: 11 residues. The CDR3 DNA reads TGTGCCAGCAGTGTAACCTACGAGCAGTACTTC. This gives the protein CASSVTYEQYF.

This sequence joins TRBV6-5 and TRBJ1-4; 7 nucleotides match TRBD1. The CDR3 runs to 16 residues. J lost 1 base, V lost 1 base, and 3 bases had no gene match. The V gene's germline CDR1 is MNHEY and CDR2 SVGAGI. CDR3 sequence: CASSYFGDRTNEKLFF. CDR3 bases: TGTGCCAGCAGTTACTTTGGGGACAGAACTAATGAAAAACTGTTTTTT.

The chain joins TRBV19 to TRBJ1-4; no clear D gene. Germline lookup yields CDR1 LNHDA and CDR2 SQIVND (reference sequence). Trimming removed 4 bases at V and 0 bases at J, with 18 bases between. CDR3 length: 18 amino acids. For the CDR3, the DNA is TGTGCCAGTAGTAGGTCGTCCGGGTCCTTACCAACTAATGAAAAACTGTTTTTT. This gives the protein CASSRSSGSLPTNEKLFF. The whole variable domain, remainder taken from reference TRBV19 and TRBJ1-4, is DGGITQSPKYLFRKEGQNVTLSCEQNLNHDAMYWYRQDPGQGLRLIYYSQIVNDFQKGDIAEGYSVSREKKESFPLTVTSAQKNPTAFYLCASSRSSGSLPTNEKLFFGSGTQLSVL.

This clone was counted a few times. V usage is TRBV6-1 and J usage is TRBJ1-2; no clear D. CDR3 length: 14 residues. The germline V gene encodes CDR1 MNHNS and CDR2 SASEGT. V was trimmed by 2 bases and J by 5 bases, leaving 12 bases between them. The CDR3 bases are TGTGCCAGCAGTGAACCGGCCAGGTATTATGGCTACACCTTC. This gives the protein CASSEPARYYGYTF.

V is TRBV28 and J is TRBJ1-2; possibly TRBD1 for D (5 bases). The CDR3 covers 11 residues. Germline assignment: CDR1 MDHEN and CDR2 SYDVKM. Trimming pared 7 bases from V and 8 bases from J, leaving 11 bases between. CDR3 region: CASTDSAGYTF. The CDR3 DNA follows: TGTGCCAGCACCGACAGTGCGGGCTACACCTTC.

This clone occurred a few times. The genes are TRBV5-4 and TRBJ1-1, with 10 bases identical to TRBD1. Germline CDR1 is SGHNT and CDR2 is YYREEE (reference sequence). Unmatched junction bases numbered 4, after V lost 4 bases and J lost 1 base. The CDR3 consists of 15 residues. CDR3 sequence: CASSKRQGANTEAFF. DNA of the CDR3: TGTGCCAGCAGCAAACGACAGGGGGCGAACACTGAAGCTTTCTTT.

The genes are TRBV14 and TRBJ2-1, with a tentative D call TRBD2 (6 bases). The CDR3 spans 15 residues. In germline, CDR1 is SGHDN, CDR2 FVKESK. With 0 bases removed from V and 3 bases from J, the gap between germline ends came to 9 bases. The DNA for the CDR3 is TGTGCCAGCAGCCAAGAGGCCGGGGGCTACAATGAGCAGTTCTTC. Amino acid sequence: CASSQEAGGYNEQFF.

The CDR3 reads CASSSSLAGVAYEQYF. CDR3 nucleotides: TGTGCCAGCAGCTCGTCACTAGCGGGGGTTGCCTACGAGCAGTACTTC. V and J are TRBV7-2 and TRBJ2-7; TRBD2 agrees at 11 bases. Trimming cost V 4 bases and J 2 bases; bases outside gene matches: 7. CDR1 SGHTA and CDR2 FQGNSA come from the germline V gene. The CDR3 sequence is 16 residues long.

This chain joins TRBV10-3 and TRBJ2-2, with 7 bases that match TRBD2. The junction had 8 bases not matched to a gene; V was cut back by 7 bases and J by 6 bases. The CDR3 has 14 amino acids. The germline V gene has CDR1 ENHRY and CDR2 SYGVKD. The CDR3 DNA reads TGTGCCATCAAATCGGCGGGGAGGGCCGGGGAGCTGTTTTTT. Translation gives CAIKSAGRAGELFF.

This chain joins TRBV4-3 and TRBJ2-3; D call uncertain. Germline lookup yields CDR1 LGHNA and CDR2 YSLEER. The ends were cut back, 2 bases at V and 2 bases at J, with 8 bases in the middle. The CDR3 has 14 residues. Here the CDR3 reads CASSQLSVTDTQYF. The CDR3 nucleotides are TGCGCCAGCAGCCAATTGTCCGTCACAGATACGCAGTATTTT.

The chain is built from TRBV25-1 and TRBJ2-7; TRBD2 matches at 13 bases. This CDR3 has 13 residues. V dropped 6 bases and J dropped 7; count of bases not matched to a gene: 3. Germline assignment: CDR1 MGHDK and CDR2 SYGVNS. CDR3 DNA sequence: TGTGCCAGCAGACTAGCGGGAGGGAATGAGCAGTACTTC. Its translation is CASRLAGGNEQYF.

The CDR3 reads CAWSREGVTLHF. The CDR3 DNA is TGTGCCTGGAGCAGAGAGGGCGTAACCCTCCACTTT. V is TRBV30 and J is TRBJ1-6; no clear D gene. The germline V and J ends were trimmed by 3 bases and 14 bases, with 14 bases remaining between them. CDR3 length: 12 amino acids. From germline, CDR1 is GTSNPN and CDR2 SVGIG (reference sequence).

V is TRBV11-2 and J is TRBJ2-5; 10 bases are a match to TRBD2. J gave up 0 bases and V 2 bases, and 9 bases lay outside the gene matches. The CDR3 is made up of 18 amino acids. The germline CDR1 and CDR2 sequences are SGHAT and FQNNGV. CDR3 DNA: TGTGCCAGCAGCTTACGGTGGCTAGCGGGGGACCACCAAGAGACCCAGTACTTC. Amino acid sequence: CASSLRWLAGDHQETQYF.

The chain employs TRBV7-2 and TRBJ2-1, with 11 bases lining up with TRBD2. V lost 5 bases to trimming and J lost 2 bases; unmatched junction nucleotides: 2. Germline CDR1 reads SGHTA; CDR2 reads FQGNSA. This CDR3 spans 15 amino acids. The CDR3 sequence: CASSNSGGAYNEQFF. CDR3 nucleotides: TGTGCCAGCAGCAATAGCGGGGGGGCCTACAATGAGCAGTTCTTC.

The chain links TRBV15 to TRBJ2-5; TRBD2 matches at 10 bases. This CDR3 has 15 amino acids. V gave up 1 base and J gave up 4 bases; unmatched junction bases: 3. The germline CDR1 and CDR2 sequences are LNHNV and YYDKDF (reference sequence). The CDR3 nucleotides read TGTGCCACCAGCAGAGCACTAGCGGGGCTAGAGACCCAGTACTTC. Translated, it gives CATSRALAGLETQYF.

Comments on this clone: This same CDR3 is encoded by further DNA sequences in the sample. This chain links TRBV19 with TRBJ1-5; D call uncertain. The V end lost 3 bases, the J end lost 4 bases, and 7 bases lay between the germline ends. The CDR3 covers 13 residues. CDR1 and CDR2 from the germline V gene are LNHDA and SQIVND (reference sequence). The CDR3 is CASSIRGNQPQHF. CDR3 in DNA: TGTGCCAGTAGTATCAGAGGGAATCAGCCCCAGCATTTT.

In its sample, this clone was seen a few times. This rearrangement joins TRBV7-9 to TRBJ2-3, with 7 bases identical to TRBD2. J lost 10 bases, V lost 8 bases, and 18 bases had no gene match. CDR1 and CDR2 from the germline V gene are SEHNR and FQNEAQ (reference sequence). This CDR3 contains 15 residues. CDR3 residues: CASRGTWEGPRAQYF. The CDR3 DNA follows: TGTGCCAGCCGGGGGACGTGGGAGGGCCCTCGGGCGCAGTATTTT.

The chain links TRBV19 to TRBJ2-5; a weak D match, TRBD1 (5 bases). CDR1 and CDR2 (germline): LNHDA, SQIVND (reference sequence). V lost 5 bases and J 6 bases, leaving 13 bases between the germline ends. This CDR3 is built from 13 residues. CDR3 protein: CASSSGQGKTQYF. CDR3 DNA sequence: TGTGCCAGTAGTTCTGGGCAGGGAAAGACCCAGTACTTC.